The entry below gives a single T cell receptor (beta chain) sequence along with its context. What it binds is unknown. TCRdb keeps only in-frame clones here, not all; method: immunoSEQ multiplex PCR. The sample lists roughly 110,000 clones; approximately 77% were seen once. These data belong to a study of radiotherapy plus CTLA-4 blockade in lung cancer. Study-wide findings and caveats: Radiotherapy with ipilimumab was followed by blood expansion of tumor-derived clones.

Germline loops: CDR1 MNHNS, CDR2 SASEGT. The V end was cut by 2 bases, the J end by 12 bases, with 20 bases between. This CDR3 contains 14 residues. This receptor was identified in a human donor with non-small cell lung cancer that progressed on radiotherapy plus ipilimumab. Some clones in this sample may be carry-over from other donors' samples. The material sequenced was peripheral blood, taken from a patient treated with radiotherapy plus ipilimumab. The V gene is TRBV6-1, the J gene TRBJ2-7; D may be TRBD1 (6 bases). The CDR3 region is CASSETAFGGLPYF. The CDR3 DNA follows: TGTGCCAGCAGTGAAACCGCTTTTGGGGGCCTACCGTACTTC.